This T cell receptor beta chain is drawn from a study of blood T cell repertoires in COVID-19. Study-wide context: Acute and convalescent COVID-19 specimens originated in the United States, Italy and Spain.

This clone was recorded only once. CDR1 and CDR2 from the germline V gene are SEHNR and FQNEAQ (reference sequence). The CDR3 sequence is 16 residues long. With 2 bases removed from V and 0 bases from J, the gap between germline ends came to 13 bases. Per the study methods: Reference gene primer amplification yielded estimated nucleated cell counts. Repertoires were generated with immunoSEQ multiplex PCR, while TCRdb's copy carries only in-frame clones and drops some. V and J calls and clone size follow that table, whereas D and trimming were derived from the DNA. The sample holds about 180,000 clones, 75% to 90% seen once. Patients from Seattle were sampled longitudinally, starting during active infection.

This chain uses TRBV7-9 with TRBJ2-5, with D perhaps matching TRBD2 (7 bases). Sequenced input: peripheral blood. This TCR came from a woman aged 70-85 years with COVID-19, enrolled during active disease. The CDR3 protein is CASSLRGEGHQETQYF. CDR3 in DNA: TGTGCCAGCAGCTTAAGGGGGGAGGGCCACCAAGAGACCCAGTACTTC. Supplemented by reference TRBV7-9 and TRBJ2-5, the full variable domain reads DTGVSQNPRHKITKRGQNVTFRCDPISEHNRLYWYRQTLGQGPEFLTYFQNEAQLEKSRLLSDRFSAERPKGSFSTLEIQRTEQGDSAMYLCASSLRGEGHQETQYFGPGTRLLVL.